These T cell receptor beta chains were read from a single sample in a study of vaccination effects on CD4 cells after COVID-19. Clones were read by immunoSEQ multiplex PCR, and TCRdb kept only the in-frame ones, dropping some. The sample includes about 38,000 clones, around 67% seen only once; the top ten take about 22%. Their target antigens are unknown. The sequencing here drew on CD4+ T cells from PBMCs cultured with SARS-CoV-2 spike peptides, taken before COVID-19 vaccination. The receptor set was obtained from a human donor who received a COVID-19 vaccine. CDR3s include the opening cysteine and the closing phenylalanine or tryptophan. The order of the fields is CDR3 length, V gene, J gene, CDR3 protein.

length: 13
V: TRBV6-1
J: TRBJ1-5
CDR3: CASSEGPNQPQHF

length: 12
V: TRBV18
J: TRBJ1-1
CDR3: CASGSQNTEAFF

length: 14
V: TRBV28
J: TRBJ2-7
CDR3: CASTPGQGAYEQYF

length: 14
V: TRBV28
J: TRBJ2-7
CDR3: CASTPGTLIWEQYF

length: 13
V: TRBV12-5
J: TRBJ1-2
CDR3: CASGELQGIGYTF

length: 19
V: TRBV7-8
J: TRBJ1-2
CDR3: CASSPFGGRGRRDDYGYTF

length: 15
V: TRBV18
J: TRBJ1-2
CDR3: CASSADRVLNYGYTF

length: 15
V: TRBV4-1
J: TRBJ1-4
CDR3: CASSQVMGFNEKLFF

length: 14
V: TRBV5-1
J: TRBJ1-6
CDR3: CASSSDRRNSPLHF

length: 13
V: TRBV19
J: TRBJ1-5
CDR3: CASTARQNQPQHF

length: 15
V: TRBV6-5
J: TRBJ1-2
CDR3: CASSPRRTGDYGYTF

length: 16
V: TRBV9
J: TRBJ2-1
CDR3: CASSVLDNPYYNEQFF

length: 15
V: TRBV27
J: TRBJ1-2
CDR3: CASSLSKGAPYGYTF

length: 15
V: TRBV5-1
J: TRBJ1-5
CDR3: CASSLVPGGNQPQHF

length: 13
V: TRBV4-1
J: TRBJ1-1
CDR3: CASNLQGSTEAFF

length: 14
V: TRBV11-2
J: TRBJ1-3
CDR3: CASSSQGTGNTIYF

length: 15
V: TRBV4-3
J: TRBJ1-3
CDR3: CASSQEGVSGNTIYF

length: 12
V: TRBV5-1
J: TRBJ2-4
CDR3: CASSVDKNIQYF